The next 18 T cell receptor beta chains were all read from a single sample in a study of chemoradiotherapy in HPV16-positive cancers. The method was immunoSEQ multiplex PCR; TCRdb's version includes in-frame clones alone and lacks a portion of them. The sample consists of 53,000 or so clones, around 90% of them appearing once. The sample was blood, taken from a patient who underwent chemoradiotherapy. The origin of the receptors is a human donor with HPV-associated anogenital cancer.

Only a few counts were recorded for this clone. This rearrangement joins TRBV7-3 to TRBJ2-4, with 11 bases aligning to TRBD1. There are 15 residues in the CDR3. After removal of 4 bases from V and 2 bases from J, the junction contained 1 base not matched to a gene. Germline assignment: CDR1 SGHTA and CDR2 FQGTGA. The CDR3 sequence is CASSWDRGSKNIQYF. In nucleotides, the CDR3 is TGTGCCAGCAGCTGGGACAGGGGGTCCAAAAACATTCAGTACTTC.

This chain's CDR3 is CASSPPPYNEQFF. Written as DNA, the CDR3 is TGTGCCAGCAGCCCCCCACCCTACAATGAGCAGTTCTTC. The gene calls are TRBV7-8 and TRBJ2-1, with D hard to call. Trimming took 5 bases from V and 2 from J, leaving 7 bases between them. Germline loops: CDR1 SGHVS, CDR2 FQNEAQ. CDR3 length: 13 residues.

The V and J genes are TRBV6-1 and TRBJ2-1; 9 bases line up with TRBD2. Per germline, CDR1 MNHNS and CDR2 SASEGT. Trimming cost V 7 bases and J 5 bases; bases outside gene matches: 6. The CDR3 length is 14 residues. This CDR3 is CASNPAGGDNEQFF. In DNA form, the CDR3 reads TGTGCCAGCAATCCAGCGGGGGGAGACAATGAGCAGTTCTTC.

The J gene is TRBJ2-7, the V gene TRBV6-5; 12 positions match TRBD2. CDR1 is MNHEY, CDR2 SVGAGI, per germline. The V segment lost 6 bases and the J segment 4 bases; nucleotides outside the gene matches: 4. This CDR3 is built from 14 residues. The CDR3 region has the DNA TGTGCCAGCAGCCGGACTAGCGGGAAGTACGAGCAGTACTTC. This gives the protein CASSRTSGKYEQYF.

In its sample, this clone was seen a few times. The chain employs TRBV4-3 and TRBJ2-1; TRBD1 matches 8 bases. This CDR3 contains 16 residues. Germline V gene data show CDR1 as LGHNA and CDR2 as YSLEER. V was pared by 0 bases and J by 4 bases, with 5 bases of the junction left unmatched. The CDR3 DNA reads TGCGCCAGCAGCCAAGATATGGGACAGGAGTACAATGAGCAGTTCTTC. Translation: CASSQDMGQEYNEQFF.

This clone has only one observation. The rearrangement links TRBV4-3 to TRBJ2-1; 9 bases match TRBD1. The CDR3 runs to 18 residues. CDR1 LGHNA and CDR2 YSLEER come from the germline V gene. V was clipped by 1 base and J by 7 bases; unmatched bases: 14. The DNA of the CDR3 is TGCGCCAGCAGCCAAGGTTGGACGCGAGGACAGGGGCGAAATGAGCAGTTCTTC. This translates into CASSQGWTRGQGRNEQFF.

The chain combines TRBV7-6 with TRBJ1-1, with D unresolved. The CDR3 contains 14 residues. Germline loops: CDR1 SGHVS, CDR2 FNYEAQ. V was shortened by 5 bases and J by 4 bases, with 14 bases between the two germline ends. For the CDR3, the DNA is TGTGCCAGCAGCCCTGGTATGACTGGCACTGAAGCTTTCTTT. Protein: CASSPGMTGTEAFF. Complete variable domain (other parts from reference TRBV7-6 and TRBJ1-1): GAGVSQSPRYKVTKRGQDVALRCDPISGHVSLYWYRQALGQGPEFLTYFNYEAQQDKSGLPNDRFSAERPEGSISTLTIQRTEQRDSAMYRCASSPGMTGTEAFFGQGTRLTVV.

V is TRBV4-1 and J is TRBJ1-5; D is unclear. V dropped 0 bases and J dropped 6 bases, with 9 bases sitting between them. The germline V gene has CDR1 MGHRA and CDR2 YSYEKL. This CDR3 comprises 14 residues. The CDR3 DNA is TGCGCCAGCAGCCAAGATGAGGGAATTCAGCCCCAGCATTTT. This gives the protein CASSQDEGIQPQHF.

The chain is built from TRBV10-1 and TRBJ1-1, with 8 bases matching TRBD1. The CDR3 extends over 13 amino acids. V was clipped by 6 bases and J by 4 bases; unmatched bases: 4. Germline values: CDR1 WNHNN, CDR2 SYGVQD (reference sequence). CDR3 sequence reads: CASRRTGSTEAFF. In DNA form, the CDR3 reads TGCGCCAGCAGGCGGACAGGGTCCACTGAAGCTTTCTTT.

The genes are TRBV7-8 and TRBJ1-1; no reliable D call. CDR1 is SGHVS, CDR2 FQNEAQ, per germline. The CDR3 is 14 residues long. Trimming pared 3 bases from V and 1 base from J, leaving 9 bases between. CDR3 region: CASSFTGGNTEAFF. The CDR3 nucleotides are TGTGCCAGCAGCTTCACGGGTGGGAACACTGAAGCTTTCTTT.

The CDR3 coding sequence is TGCGCCAGCAAGAGGATACAGGAGAACACCGGGGAGCTGTTTTTT. This gives the protein CASKRIQENTGELFF. This rearrangement joins TRBV5-1 to TRBJ2-2; possibly TRBD1 for D (5 bases). The CDR3 is 15 residues long. The V gene lost 6 bases and the J gene lost 1 base, with 13 bases spanning the gap. Germline loops: CDR1 SGHRS, CDR2 YFSETQ. Combining the CDR3 with reference TRBV5-1 and TRBJ2-2 gives the whole variable domain KAGVTQTPRYLIKTRGQQVTLSCSPISGHRSVSWYQQTPGQGLQFLFEYFSETQRNKGNFPGRFSGRQFSNSRSEMNVSTLELGDSALYLCASKRIQENTGELFFGEGSRLTVL.

The chain employs TRBV7-2 and TRBJ2-3; D gene uncertain. CDR3 length: 13 residues. V was trimmed by 3 bases and J by 1 base, leaving 5 bases between them. Germline CDR1 reads SGHTA; CDR2 reads FQGNSA. CDR3 sequence (DNA): TGTGCCAGCAGCTTCCCGGGCACAGATACGCAGTATTTT. Its protein is CASSFPGTDTQYF.

The chain is built from TRBV18 and TRBJ2-2, with D perhaps matching TRBD1 or TRBD2 (5 bases each). V was cut by 0 bases and J by 8 bases, with 10 bases left in between. Germline CDR1 KGHSH, CDR2 LQKENI. This CDR3 spans 14 amino acids. CDR3 in DNA: TGTGCCAGCTCACCACCATCCGGGGCTGGGGAGCTGTTTTTT. Amino acid sequence: CASSPPSGAGELFF.

The rearrangement uses TRBV10-3 and TRBJ2-1; D unclear. CDR3 length: 13 residues. V dropped 3 bases and J dropped 7 bases, with 10 bases sitting between them. Per the germline V gene, CDR1 is ENHRY and CDR2 is SYGVKD. The CDR3 spells CAISDVPSNEQFF. The CDR3 DNA follows: TGTGCCATCAGTGATGTCCCCAGTAATGAGCAGTTCTTC.

In its sample, this clone was seen once. The CDR3 bases are TGCGCCAGCAGCCCTGGACAGGCATTCTCCTACGAGCAGTACTTC. Translated: CASSPGQAFSYEQYF. The chain couples TRBV5-1 to TRBJ2-7; 7 nucleotides match TRBD1. The CDR3 has 15 amino acids. The V gene's germline CDR1 is SGHRS and CDR2 YFSETQ. V was pared by 4 bases and J by 0 bases, with 7 bases of the junction left unmatched.

The genes are TRBV5-6 and TRBJ2-7; D possibly corresponds to TRBD2 (5 bases). The CDR3 consists of 14 residues. Looked up from germline, CDR1 is SGHDT and CDR2 is YYEEEE. Trimming took off 4 bases at V and 4 bases at J, with 15 bases between the two ends. The CDR3 DNA reads as TGTGCCAGCAGCCAGGACGCCGGAGGTTACGAGCAGTACTTC. This sequence encodes CASSQDAGGYEQYF.

The chain carries TRBV5-1 and TRBJ1-3; 9 nucleotides match TRBD1. V gave up 4 bases and J gave up 3 bases; unmatched junction bases: 5. Per the germline V gene, CDR1 is SGHRS and CDR2 is YFSETQ. This CDR3 comprises 15 residues. The CDR3 loop is CASSAGTGNGNTIYF. The CDR3 nucleotides are TGCGCCAGCAGCGCAGGGACAGGGAATGGAAACACCATATATTTT.

This clone was detected a few times. This chain links TRBV19 with TRBJ2-7; 15 nucleotides agree with TRBD2. This CDR3 is 17 amino acids long. Looked up from germline, CDR1 is LNHDA and CDR2 is SQIVND (reference sequence). J was trimmed by 1 base and V by 5 bases; bases with no gene match: 6. The CDR3 DNA sequence: TGTGCCAGTAGTGCCCCGGGGACTAGCGGGGGGTCCTACGAGCAGTACTTC. Protein: CASSAPGTSGGSYEQYF. Variable domain in full (rest from reference TRBV19 and TRBJ2-7): DGGITQSPKYLFRKEGQNVTLSCEQNLNHDAMYWYRQDPGQGLRLIYYSQIVNDFQKGDIAEGYSVSREKKESFPLTVTSAQKNPTAFYLCASSAPGTSGGSYEQYFGPGTRLTVT.